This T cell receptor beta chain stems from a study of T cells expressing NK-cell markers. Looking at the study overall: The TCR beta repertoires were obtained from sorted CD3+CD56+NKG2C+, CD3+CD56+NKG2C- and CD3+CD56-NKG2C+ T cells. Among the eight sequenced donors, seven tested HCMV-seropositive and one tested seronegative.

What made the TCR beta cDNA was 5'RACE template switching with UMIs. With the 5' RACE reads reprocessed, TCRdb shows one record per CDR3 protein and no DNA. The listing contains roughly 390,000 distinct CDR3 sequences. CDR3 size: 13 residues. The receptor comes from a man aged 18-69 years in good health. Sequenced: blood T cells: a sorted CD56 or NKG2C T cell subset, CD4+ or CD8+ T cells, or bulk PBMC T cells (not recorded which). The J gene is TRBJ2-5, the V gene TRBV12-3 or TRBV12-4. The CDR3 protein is CASSSQQQETQYF.